The rows below give T cell receptor beta chains drawn from one sample of a study of CD8+ T cells in alopecia areata. The protocol was immunoSEQ multiplex PCR, while the TCRdb copy is restricted to in-frame clones and leaves out a portion. The sample carries about 110,000 clones, 55% to 60% recorded once. Sequencing was performed on CD4+ T cells sorted from blood, taken at week 24, from a patient treated with tofacitinib. The receptors come from a human donor with alopecia areata. Both conserved end residues are part of each CDR3. The order of the fields is V gene, clone size, CDR3 protein. Clone size, where shown, is once, few, many, or a class for clones that have expanded.

v_call: TRBV30
clone_size: few
cdr3_aa: CAWGPTGDQPQHF

v_call: TRBV19
clone_size: .
cdr3_aa: CASSTGTRTYEQYF

v_call: TRBV5-6
clone_size: once
cdr3_aa: CASSFRVSGANVLTF

v_call: TRBV29-1
clone_size: few
cdr3_aa: CSAARESGANVLTF

v_call: TRBV25-1
clone_size: .
cdr3_aa: CASSEYRTSAEETQYF

v_call: TRBV7-2
clone_size: few
cdr3_aa: CASSLTGGIQHF

v_call: TRBV5-1
clone_size: once
cdr3_aa: CASSKGARYASPLHF

v_call: TRBV4-3
clone_size: .
cdr3_aa: CASSQEGSSYNEQFF

v_call: TRBV5-1
clone_size: .
cdr3_aa: CASSLNRWIKTQYF

v_call: TRBV7-2
clone_size: few
cdr3_aa: CASSPRGSGVLYEQYF

v_call: TRBV20-1
clone_size: once
cdr3_aa: CSARILNEQFF

v_call: TRBV4-2
clone_size: .
cdr3_aa: CASSQARGQADTQYF

v_call: TRBV6-1
clone_size: .
cdr3_aa: CASRQVTYEQYF

v_call: TRBV29-1
clone_size: .
cdr3_aa: CSVEPREAGTNYGYTF

v_call: TRBV30
clone_size: few
cdr3_aa: CAWSRSFGYTF

v_call: TRBV5-4
clone_size: once
cdr3_aa: CASSTGGPSTDTQYF

v_call: TRBV5-1
clone_size: .
cdr3_aa: CASSLVGQGASETQYF

v_call: TRBV29-1
clone_size: few
cdr3_aa: CSVEEWAGTGYTEAFF